These T cell receptor beta chains were read from a single sample in a study of shared clonotypes between healthy human individuals. The method was immunoSEQ multiplex PCR; TCRdb's version includes in-frame clones alone and lacks a portion of them. The profile shows about 490,000 clones, about 82% of them singletons. Sequencing was carried out using PBMCs. The source is a woman aged 40 to 50 in good health. Some clones in this sample may be carry-over from other donors' samples. Each CDR3 is given with its conserved first and last residue. A D gene is named only where the DNA matches it firmly. Clone size, where shown, is once, few, many, or a class for clones that have expanded.

V gene	D gene	clone size	J gene	CDR3 DNA	CDR3 protein
TRBV27	-	-	TRBJ1-3	TGTGCCAGCAGTTCGAACGGAAACACCATATATTTT	CASSSNGNTIYF
TRBV6-1	TRBD1	once	TRBJ1-2	TGTGCCAGCAGTGGAACCGGGACAGGGAGTGGCTACACCTTC	CASSGTGTGSGYTF
TRBV27	TRBD2	-	TRBJ2-7	TGTGCCAGCAGTTTATATGGCAGCGGGGACGAGCAGTACTTC	CASSLYGSGDEQYF
TRBV6-1	-	-	TRBJ2-1	TGTGCCAGCAGTGAAGCCAGGGTCAACGAGCAGTTCTTC	CASSEARVNEQFF
TRBV27	-	-	TRBJ2-5	TGTGCCAGCAGTTGGGGACCGACTAACTTCGGGGCCCAGTACTTC	CASSWGPTNFGAQYF
TRBV6-6	-	-	TRBJ2-2	TGTGCCGGCCGAACTAGCACCGGGGAGCTGTTTTTT	CAGRTSTGELFF
TRBV19	TRBD1	-	TRBJ1-1	TGTGCCAGTGGACAGGGGCGGAACACTGAAGCTTTCTTT	CASGQGRNTEAFF
TRBV18	TRBD2	-	TRBJ2-1	TGTGCCAGCTCACCAAGACAAAAAACTAGCGGGAGGGCCGGGAATGAGCAGTTCTTC	CASSPRQKTSGRAGNEQFF
TRBV7-3	-	-	TRBJ1-3	TGTGCCAGCAGCTCAAGGGGGGGAGCTGGAAACACCATATATTTT	CASSSRGGAGNTIYF
TRBV9	-	-	TRBJ1-2	TGTGCCAGCAGCCCCAATGCAGGGCGCGGCTATGGCTACACCTTC	CASSPNAGRGYGYTF
TRBV5-8	TRBD1	-	TRBJ1-2	TGTGCCAGCAGCTTGAAGGGACAGGCGCTTTATGGCTACACCTTC	CASSLKGQALYGYTF
TRBV28	-	-	TRBJ1-5	TGTGCCAGCAGTTTTTTATATCAGCCCCAGCATTTT	CASSFLYQPQHF
TRBV19	-	-	TRBJ2-1	TGTGCCAGTAGTGCTACTAGCCCTTACAATGAGCAGTTCTTC	CASSATSPYNEQFF
TRBV19	TRBD1	once	TRBJ1-1	TGTGCCAGTAGACAGGGGGCAGGCACTGAAGCTTTCTTT	CASRQGAGTEAFF
TRBV18	-	-	TRBJ2-2	TGTGCCAGCTCACCAGGGCAGCCGAACACCGGGGAGCTGTTTTTT	CASSPGQPNTGELFF
TRBV11-2	TRBD2	-	TRBJ2-1	TGTGCCAGCAGCTTAGAAACTAGCGGGAGCGCTAGTGAGCAGTTCTTC	CASSLETSGSASEQFF
TRBV19	-	-	TRBJ2-5	TGTGCCAGTAGTATTGACGGAAACCAAGAGACCCAGTACTTC	CASSIDGNQETQYF
TRBV15	TRBD1	-	TRBJ2-7	TGTGCCAACAGCAGTCCCGGGACAGGGATGGACGAGCAGTACTTC	CANSSPGTGMDEQYF
TRBV28	-	-	TRBJ1-1	TGTGCCAGCTTGTCTGACAGGTTTTTTTTGGGTGAAGCTTTCTTT	CASLSDRFFLGEAFF
TRBV28	TRBD1	-	TRBJ1-1	TGTGCCAGCAGTCCTGCCGGGACAGGGGCGAGGTTCACTGAAGCTTTCTTT	CASSPAGTGARFTEAFF
TRBV5-4	TRBD2	-	TRBJ2-1	TGTGCCAGCAGCTTGGGATCAGGGACTAGCGGGAGATCTGAGCAGTTCTTC	CASSLGSGTSGRSEQFF
TRBV19	TRBD2	-	TRBJ2-1	TGTGCCAGTAGTATCGCGGGAGGGATGTATGAGCAGTTCTTC	CASSIAGGMYEQFF
TRBV10-3	TRBD2	-	TRBJ2-5	TGTGCCATCAGTGGTGGGCTAGCGGGACAAGAGACCCAGTACTTC	CAISGGLAGQETQYF
TRBV13	-	-	TRBJ2-3	TGTGCCAGCAGCTCAAGGGGTAGCACAGATACGCAGTATTTT	CASSSRGSTDTQYF